Presented here are 10 T cell receptor beta chains from one specimen sequenced in a study of blood T cell repertoires in COVID-19. TCRdb's table, derived via immunoSEQ multiplex PCR, lists solely in-frame clones and lacks some. Of about 42,000 clones in the sample, 80% to 90% were seen once. The sample consisted of peripheral blood. These receptors came from a woman aged 70-85 years in a cohort sampled during active COVID-19.

This chain uses TRBV29-1 with TRBJ2-7; a weak D match, TRBD2 (6 bases). CDR3 size: 12 residues. CDR1 and CDR2 (germline): SQVTM, ANQGSEA. Trimming stripped 7 bases from V and 2 bases from J, with 12 bases between. CDR3 protein: CSAWGDPYEQYF. The DNA for the CDR3 is TGCAGCGCCTGGGGGGATCCCTACGAGCAGTACTTC.

The DNA of the CDR3 is TGCGCCAGCAGCCAATACCTCTCGGAGGAAAAACTGTTTTTT. This codes for CASSQYLSEEKLFF. The V and J genes are TRBV4-1 and TRBJ1-4; D not resolved. V dropped 2 bases and J dropped 8 bases, with 12 bases sitting between them. CDR1 MGHRA and CDR2 YSYEKL come from the germline V gene. CDR3 length: 14 amino acids.

The chain recombines TRBV28 with TRBJ1-3; a possible D gene is TRBD1 (6 bases). V lost 5 bases and J lost 2, with 13 bases in between. Germline values: CDR1 MDHEN, CDR2 SYDVKM. The CDR3 totals 15 residues. In nucleotides, the CDR3 is TGTGCCAGCAGTGCGCATGGGGGCCCTGGAAACACCATATATTTT. Amino acid sequence: CASSAHGGPGNTIYF. Variable domain in full (rest from reference TRBV28 and TRBJ1-3): DVKVTQSSRYLVKRTGEKVFLECVQDMDHENMFWYRQDPGLGLRLIYFSYDVKMKEKGDIPEGYSVSREKKERFSLILESASTNQTSMYLCASSAHGGPGNTIYFGEGSWLTVV.

The V and J genes are TRBV30 and TRBJ2-2; D unclear. CDR3 length: 13 residues. The germline V and J ends were trimmed by 1 base and 4 bases, with 7 bases remaining between them. Germline V gene data show CDR1 as GTSNPN and CDR2 as SVGIG (reference sequence). The CDR3 loop is CAWSALSTGELFF. The CDR3, as DNA: TGTGCCTGGAGTGCCCTCAGCACCGGGGAGCTGTTTTTT.

In DNA, the CDR3 is TGCGCCAGCAGTGATGGGACAGAATTGTATGGCTACACCTTC. This codes for CASSDGTELYGYTF. V usage is TRBV10-1 and J usage is TRBJ1-2, with 7 bases fitting TRBD1. Unmatched junction bases numbered 6, after V lost 3 bases and J lost 5 bases. Germline lookup yields CDR1 WNHNN and CDR2 SYGVQD (reference sequence). This CDR3 has 14 residues.

The J gene is TRBJ2-1, the V gene TRBV3-1 (or the pseudogene TRBV3-2), with a weak D call TRBD1 (6 bases). The V and J ends lost 4 bases and 6 bases respectively, with 16 bases between them. The CDR3 covers 15 residues. Germline-derived CDR1 and CDR2 are LGHDT and YNNKEL (reference sequence). Here the CDR3 DNA reads TGTGCCAGCAGCCGTACTACAGGGTTGGGCAATGAGCAGTTCTTC. Translation: CASSRTTGLGNEQFF.

The chain couples TRBV3-1 (or the pseudogene TRBV3-2) to TRBJ2-7; TRBD2 matches at 7 bases. The germline V gene has CDR1 LGHDT and CDR2 YNNKEL (reference sequence). CDR3 length: 16 residues. V shed 1 base, J shed 11 bases, and the junction held 17 bases outside the gene matches. In nucleotides, the CDR3 is TGTGCCAGCAGCCAAGGGTTTTGCGGGGGTGTCATGGGGGAGTACTTC. This encodes CASSQGFCGGVMGEYF.

The rearrangement uses TRBV28 and TRBJ1-1; D is uncertain. Germline CDR1 and CDR2: MDHEN and SYDVKM. Deletions cut 2 bases from V and 1 base from J, with 8 bases between. CDR3 length equals 14 residues. The CDR3 DNA reads TGTGCCAGCAGTTTAGGACTTTCGAACACTGAAGCTTTCTTT. This codes for CASSLGLSNTEAFF.

Written as DNA, the CDR3 is TGTGCCAGCAGTCCTCAGGCATTTAATGAAAAACTGTTTTTT. Its translation: CASSPQAFNEKLFF. This chain links TRBV2 with TRBJ1-4; D gene ambiguous. Trimming took off 5 bases at V and 4 bases at J, with 11 bases between the two ends. CDR1 and CDR2 (germline): SNHLY, FYNNEI. This CDR3 region has 14 residues.

The rearrangement links TRBV7-2 to TRBJ1-1, with D maybe TRBD1 (5 bases). This CDR3 has 13 residues. CDR1 is SGHTA and CDR2 is FQGNSA in the germline V gene. V gave up 5 bases and J gave up 4 bases, with 11 bases separating them. The CDR3 region is CASSPGGATEAFF. CDR3 in DNA: TGTGCCAGCAGCCCCGGAGGGGCCACTGAAGCTTTCTTT.